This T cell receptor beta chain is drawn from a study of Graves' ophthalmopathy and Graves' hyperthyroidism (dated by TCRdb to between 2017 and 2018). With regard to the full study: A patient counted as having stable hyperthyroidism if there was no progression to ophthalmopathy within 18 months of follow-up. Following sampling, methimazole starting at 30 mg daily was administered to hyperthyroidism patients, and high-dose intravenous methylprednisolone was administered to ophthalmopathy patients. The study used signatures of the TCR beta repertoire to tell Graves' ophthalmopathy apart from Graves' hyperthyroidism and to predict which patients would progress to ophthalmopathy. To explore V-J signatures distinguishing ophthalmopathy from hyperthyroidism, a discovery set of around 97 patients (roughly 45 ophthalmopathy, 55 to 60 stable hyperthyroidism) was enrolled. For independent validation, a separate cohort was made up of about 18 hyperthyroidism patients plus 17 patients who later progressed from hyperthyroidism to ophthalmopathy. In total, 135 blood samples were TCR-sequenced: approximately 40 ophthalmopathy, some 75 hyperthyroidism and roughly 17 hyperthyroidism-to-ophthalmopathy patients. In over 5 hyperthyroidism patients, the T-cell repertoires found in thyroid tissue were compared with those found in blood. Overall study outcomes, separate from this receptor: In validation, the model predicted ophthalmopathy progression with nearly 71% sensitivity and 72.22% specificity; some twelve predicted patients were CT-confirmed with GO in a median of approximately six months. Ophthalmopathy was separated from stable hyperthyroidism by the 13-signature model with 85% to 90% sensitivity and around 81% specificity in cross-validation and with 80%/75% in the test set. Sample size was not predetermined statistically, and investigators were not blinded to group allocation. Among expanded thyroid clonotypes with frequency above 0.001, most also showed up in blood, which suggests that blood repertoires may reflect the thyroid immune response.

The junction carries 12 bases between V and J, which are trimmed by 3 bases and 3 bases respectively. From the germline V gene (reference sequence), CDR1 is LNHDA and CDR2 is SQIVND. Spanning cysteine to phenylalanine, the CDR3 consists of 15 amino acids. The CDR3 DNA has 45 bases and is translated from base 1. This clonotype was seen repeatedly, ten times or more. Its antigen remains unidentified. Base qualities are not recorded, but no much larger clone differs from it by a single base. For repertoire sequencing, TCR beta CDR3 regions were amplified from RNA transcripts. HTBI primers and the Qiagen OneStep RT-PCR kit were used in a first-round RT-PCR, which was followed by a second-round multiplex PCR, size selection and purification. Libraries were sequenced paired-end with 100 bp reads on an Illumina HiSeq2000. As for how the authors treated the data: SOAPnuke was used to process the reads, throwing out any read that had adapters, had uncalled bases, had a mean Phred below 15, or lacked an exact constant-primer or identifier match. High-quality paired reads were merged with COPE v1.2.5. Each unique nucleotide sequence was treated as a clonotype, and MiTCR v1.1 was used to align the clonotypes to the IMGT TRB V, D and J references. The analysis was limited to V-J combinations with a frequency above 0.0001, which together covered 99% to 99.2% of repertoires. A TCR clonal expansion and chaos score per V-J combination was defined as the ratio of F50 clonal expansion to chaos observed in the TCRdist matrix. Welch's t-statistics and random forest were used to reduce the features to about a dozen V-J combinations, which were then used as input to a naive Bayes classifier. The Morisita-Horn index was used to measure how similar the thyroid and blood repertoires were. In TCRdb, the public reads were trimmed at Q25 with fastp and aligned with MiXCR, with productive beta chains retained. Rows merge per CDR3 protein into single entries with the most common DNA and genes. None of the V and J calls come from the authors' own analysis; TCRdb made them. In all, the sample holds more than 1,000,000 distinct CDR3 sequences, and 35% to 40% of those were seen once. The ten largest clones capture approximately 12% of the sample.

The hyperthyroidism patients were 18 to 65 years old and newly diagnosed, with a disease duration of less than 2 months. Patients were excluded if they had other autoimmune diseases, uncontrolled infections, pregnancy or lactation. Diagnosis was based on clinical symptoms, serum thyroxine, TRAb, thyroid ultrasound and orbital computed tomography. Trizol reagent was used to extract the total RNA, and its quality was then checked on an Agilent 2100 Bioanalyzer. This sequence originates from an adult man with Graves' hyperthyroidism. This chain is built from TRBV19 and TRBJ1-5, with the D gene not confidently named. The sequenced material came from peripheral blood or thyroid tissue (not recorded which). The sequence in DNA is TGTGCCAGTAGTATCGGGGTAGTCCCCAATCAGCCCCAGCATTTT. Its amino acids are CASSIGVVPNQPQHF.